This T cell receptor beta chain was captured by sequencing in a study of graft-versus-host responses after intestinal transplantation. At the level of the study: Transplantation in recipients was multivisceral, liver-intestinal, or isolated intestinal.

Produced via immunoSEQ multiplex PCR; TCRdb's table is partial and in-frame only. The sample holds roughly 29,000 clones, around 90% seen once. CDR1 SGHAT and CDR2 FQDESV come from the germline V gene (reference sequence). The CDR3 spans 13 residues. V lost 4 bases, J lost 6 bases, and 10 bases lay in between. The receptor was derived from a human patient who received an intestinal transplant, so some T cells may come from the graft donor. The starting material was PBMCs, obtained around 480 days after intestinal transplantation. The chain is built from TRBV11-1 and TRBJ2-1; tentatively, D is TRBD1 (5 bases). In DNA, the CDR3 is TGTGCCAGCAGCTCTTGGGGCGGCAATGAGCAGTTCTTC. It codes for CASSSWGGNEQFF. The entire variable domain, with the rest obtained from reference TRBV11-1 and TRBJ2-1, is as follows: EAEVAQSPRYKITEKSQAVAFWCDPISGHATLYWYRQILGQGPELLVQFQDESVVDDSQLPKDRFSAERLKGVDSTLKIQPAELGDSAMYLCASSSWGGNEQFFGPGTRLTVL.